This is a list of T cell receptor beta chains from one sample in a study of blood T cell repertoires in COVID-19. Using immunoSEQ multiplex PCR, the repertoire was profiled, and TCRdb retains in-frame clones only, with some absent. The sample consists of about 220,000 clones, over 65% of them appearing once. The specimen sequenced was PBMCs or T cells enriched from blood (not recorded which). Receptor source: a woman aged 55 to 70 who had recovered from COVID-19. Both conserved end residues are trimmed from each CDR3.

V,J,CDR3
TRBV3-1/TRBV3-2,TRBJ1-6,ASSQDRQAYSPLH
TRBV4-2,TRBJ2-1,ASSQGPSGVSSYNEQF
TRBV29-1,TRBJ1-4,TTWEELSGKLF
TRBV27,TRBJ2-3,ASSFWLAGSPDTDTQY
TRBV9,TRBJ1-2,ASSVDAGAVYGYT
TRBV4-2,TRBJ2-2,ASSQERGFGELF
TRBV12-2,TRBJ1-2,ASRFRRLVPLDYGYT
TRBV10-3,TRBJ1-2,AISESSGTTNYGYT
TRBV19,TRBJ1-4,ASSLQGARTNEKLF
TRBV29-1,TRBJ1-1,SATKVGNTEAF
TRBV6-5,TRBJ1-4,ASITGGAAEKLF
TRBV19,TRBJ2-7,ASSIRISEPQNRAIYEQY
TRBV10-1,TRBJ2-7,ASSKGQIPVDEQY
TRBV10-1,TRBJ2-2,ASTAHSPGAGELF
TRBV7-3,TRBJ2-3,ASSSGQASNTQY
TRBV21-1,TRBJ2-1,ASSKPSGGIHPYNEQF
TRBV7-2,TRBJ2-2,ASSFFQGANTGELF
TRBV4-2,TRBJ1-2,ASSQDPGQVSWNGYT
TRBV10-3,TRBJ1-6,AISESATGTGYSPLH
TRBV9,TRBJ1-4,ASSATGSVGEKLF
TRBV19,TRBJ2-7,ASSIDHQREGGYEQY
TRBV5-4,TRBJ2-1,ASSLSRLAGGSVEQF
TRBV13,TRBJ2-1,ASSQRPDSKNEQF